The clone carrying this TCR beta chain was detected ten times or more. The antigen is unknown. Attached unique molecular identifiers marked individual cDNA molecules. TCRdb itself ran the 5' RACE reads through MiXCR, one entry per CDR3 protein. The sample includes around 110,000 distinct CDR3 sequences, around 10% of them seen just once. This sample was taken from a study of early T cells in non-severe SARS-CoV-2 infection. About the study: The sequenced material was bulk RNA from unsorted whole blood, and its chains were unpaired.

Notes on the study in general: The matching step, a VDJdb search, favored anti-spike CD8 responses and missed private and CD4 specificities.

CDR1 is SGHTA, CDR2 FQGNSA, per germline. Deletions cut 1 base from V and 0 bases from J, with 7 bases between. This CDR3 is 14 amino acids long. The sample comprised whole blood. This sequence joins TRBV7-2 and TRBJ2-7; D gene uncertain. The clonotype was recovered from an adult who was a healthcare worker with PCR-confirmed SARS-CoV-2 infection or an uninfected control (not recorded which). This CDR3 is CASSLESSSYEQYF. The CDR3 DNA follows: TGTGCCAGCAGCTTAGAGTCCAGCTCCTACGAGCAGTACTTC. Using reference TRBV7-2 and TRBJ2-7 for the parts outside the CDR3, the full variable domain is GAGVSQSPSNKVTEKGKDVELRCDPISGHTALYWYRQSLGQGLEFLIYFQGNSAPDKSGLPSDRFSAERTGGSVSTLTIQRTQQEDSAVYLCASSLESSSYEQYFGPGTRLTVT.